Listed here is a single TCR beta chain. What it recognizes is unknown. This entry is derived from a study of identical twins. TCRdb analysed the 5' RACE reads with MiXCR anew, one entry per CDR3 protein. The sample holds a few hundred thousand distinct CDR3 sequences; approximately 18% are singletons and the top ten take approximately 12%. The CDR3 covers 16 residues. The J segment lost 4 bases and the V segment lost 5 bases, leaving 10 bases of the junction unmatched. Germline V lookup: CDR1 MNHNS, CDR2 SASEGT. Findings and caveats of the study: For out-of-frame beta sequences, excess twin sharing was weaker.

The chain joins TRBV6-1 to TRBJ2-1; 8 bases line up with TRBD2. The sequenced material came from naive T cells sorted from blood. The receptor was derived from a man aged 50-59 years in good health. The CDR3 DNA reads TGTGCCAGCAGTCCCTCCGTAGCGGGACCATACAATGAGCAGTTCTTC. This gives the protein CASSPSVAGPYNEQFF.